Shown below are 22 T cell receptor beta chains from a single sample sequenced in a study of cytomegalovirus exposure and HLA in healthy donors. Both 60 Vbeta primers and 13 Jbeta primers went into the PCR. The method was immunoSEQ multiplex PCR; TCRdb's version includes in-frame clones alone and lacks a portion of them. The sample contains some 120,000 clones, roughly 70% of which appear only once. Specimen: PBMCs. These receptors all stem from a woman aged 35 to 49 in good health and CMV-seronegative.

The gene calls are TRBV11-2 and TRBJ2-7; D is perhaps TRBD2 (6 bases). The CDR3 runs 16 residues. Trimming shortened V by 3 bases and J by 4 bases, and 19 bases separated the two germline ends. Germline values: CDR1 SGHAT, CDR2 FQNNGV. DNA of the CDR3: TGTGCCAGCAGCTTGAGCTCGAGTAGCGGACTTTACGAGCAGTACTTC. This translates into CASSLSSSSGLYEQYF. The full variable domain, completed using reference TRBV11-2 and TRBJ2-7, is EAGVAQSPRYKIIEKRQSVAFWCNPISGHATLYWYQQILGQGPKLLIQFQNNGVVDDSQLPKDRFSAERLKGVDSTLKIQPAKLEDSAVYLCASSLSSSSGLYEQYFGPGTRLTVT.

The V gene is TRBV7-2, the J gene TRBJ2-5; unclear D gene. The germline V and J ends were trimmed by 0 bases and 1 base, with 9 bases remaining between them. This CDR3 region has 15 residues. Germline CDR1 is SGHTA and CDR2 is FQGNSA. The CDR3 sequence is CASSLANSPQETQYF. CDR3 in DNA: TGTGCCAGCAGCTTAGCGAACAGTCCCCAAGAGACCCAGTACTTC.

The table lists this clone with a few counts. The chain employs TRBV10-3 and TRBJ2-5, with 8 nucleotides matching TRBD1. CDR1 and CDR2 from the germline V gene are ENHRY and SYGVKD. CDR3 size: 14 residues. V lost 5 bases and J lost 5; bases outside the gene matches: 7. The CDR3 DNA sequence: TGTGCCATCAGTCCCGCAGGGGGCGAGGAGACCCAGTACTTC. This translates into CAISPAGGEETQYF.

The J gene is TRBJ2-7, the V gene TRBV7-2; TRBD1 matches 10 bases. With V trimmed by 4 bases and J by 4 bases, 7 bases remained unmatched. The germline V gene encodes CDR1 SGHTA and CDR2 FQGNSA. The CDR3 is made up of 15 amino acids. The CDR3 here is CASSSTGGWAYEQYF. CDR3 bases: TGTGCCAGCAGCTCGACAGGGGGCTGGGCTTACGAGCAGTACTTC.

This CDR3 is CASSAGLGGVSEQYF. As DNA, the CDR3 is TGTGCCAGCAGCGCAGGATTGGGGGGGGTCTCCGAGCAGTACTTC. The chain is built from TRBV5-6 and TRBJ2-7; 7 positions agree with TRBD2. Germline-derived CDR1 and CDR2 are SGHDT and YYEEEE. Trimming took 4 bases from V and 6 from J; bases not matched to a gene: 13. The CDR3 covers 15 residues.

V gene TRBV30 combines with J gene TRBJ2-7; 7 nucleotides line up with TRBD1. CDR3 length: 14 residues. Unmatched junction bases numbered 6, after V lost 1 base and J lost 3 bases. The germline gives CDR1 GTSNPN, CDR2 SVGIG (reference sequence). CDR3 in amino acids: CAWSEGQPLYEQYF. The CDR3 DNA follows: TGTGCCTGGAGTGAGGGACAGCCCCTCTACGAGCAGTACTTC. Using reference TRBV30 and TRBJ2-7 for the parts outside the CDR3, the full variable domain is SQTIHQWPATLVQPVGSPLSLECTVEGTSNPNLYWYRQAAGRGLQLLFYSVGIGQISSEVPQNLSASRPQDRQFILSSKKLLLSDSGFYLCAWSEGQPLYEQYFGPGTRLTVT.

The V and J genes are TRBV5-1 and TRBJ2-5, with a possible D match to TRBD2 (6 bases). The germline CDR1 and CDR2 sequences are SGHRS and YFSETQ. The germline V and J ends were trimmed by 6 bases and 5 bases, with 26 bases remaining between them. The CDR3 is 17 residues long. The DNA for the CDR3 is TGCGCCAGCAATGAGGGAAAGCGGGCGGATGACTCGGAGACCCAGTACTTC. As protein: CASNEGKRADDSETQYF.

This clone was found a few times. This chain joins TRBV5-4 and TRBJ1-2; 8 nucleotides line up with TRBD1. Looked up from germline, CDR1 is SGHNT and CDR2 is YYREEE (reference sequence). The CDR3 covers 13 residues. V trimming: 4 bases; J trimming: 6 bases; junction bases outside the gene matches: 5. The CDR3: CASSERTGNGYTF. The CDR3 DNA reads as TGTGCCAGCAGCGAACGGACAGGGAATGGCTACACCTTC.

V usage is TRBV28 and J usage is TRBJ1-5; no firm D call. Germline CDR1 and CDR2: MDHEN and SYDVKM. The germline V and J ends were trimmed by 2 bases and 5 bases, with 13 bases remaining between them. The CDR3 runs to 15 residues. The CDR3 bases are TGTGCCAGCAGTTTACGTGACATCTTGTATCAGCCCCAGCATTTT. Its protein product is CASSLRDILYQPQHF.

The chain couples TRBV11-3 to TRBJ1-1; 8 nucleotides agree with TRBD1. The germline gives CDR1 SGHNT, CDR2 YENEEA. This CDR3 spans 12 amino acids. V gave up 5 bases and J gave up 7 bases; unmatched junction bases: 3. In DNA, the CDR3 is TGTGCCAGCAGCCAGGGGGCGGGTGAAGCTTTCTTT. As protein: CASSQGAGEAFF.

The V gene is TRBV5-6, the J gene TRBJ1-5; no firm D call. The CDR3 has 14 residues. V dropped 2 bases and J dropped 7 bases, with 13 bases sitting between them. Germline values: CDR1 SGHDT, CDR2 YYEEEE. The chain's CDR3 is CASSLSPRGQPQHF. CDR3 DNA sequence: TGTGCCAGCAGCTTATCCCCCAGAGGGCAGCCCCAGCATTTT.

This rearrangement joins TRBV29-1 to TRBJ2-7; 8 positions match TRBD1. This CDR3 is built from 13 residues. J lost 6 bases, V lost 6 bases, and 10 bases had no gene match. Per the germline V gene, CDR1 is SQVTM and CDR2 is ANQGSEA. CDR3: CSVVKSGGREQYF. For the CDR3, the DNA is TGCAGCGTAGTTAAGTCAGGGGGCCGCGAGCAGTACTTC.

This clone occurred once. The CDR3 is CASSLASAAGANVLTF. In nucleotides, the CDR3 is TGTGCCAGCAGCTTAGCCTCAGCGGCTGGGGCCAACGTCCTGACTTTC. The chain employs TRBV5-4 and TRBJ2-6; TRBD2 is a possible D gene (5 bases). This CDR3 contains 16 residues. Trimming cost V 2 bases and J 2 bases, with 11 bases left between them. Germline V gene sequence: CDR1 SGHNT, CDR2 YYREEE (reference sequence).

Worth noting for this clone: A much bigger clone sits one base away, suggesting this may be a read error. The chain recombines TRBV6-4 with TRBJ2-3; 13 positions match TRBD2. Germline values: CDR1 MRHNA, CDR2 SNTAGT. The CDR3 runs 15 residues. V shed 3 bases, J shed 5 bases, and the junction held 2 bases outside the gene matches. The DNA for the CDR3 is TGTGCCAGCAGTGAACGGACTAGCGGGGGAGATACGCAGTATTTT. Amino acid sequence: CASSERTSGGDTQYF.

J is TRBJ2-5 and V is TRBV2, with TRBD1 matching over 9 bases. The J call may not be correct, given that the DNA end is closer to TRBJ2-7. The length of the CDR3 is 13 residues. Germline CDR1 and CDR2: SNHLY and FYNNEI. CDR3 sequence reads: CASSYDRGDEQYF. In DNA form, the CDR3 reads TGTGCCAGCAGCTATGACAGGGGGGACGAGCAGTACTTC.

This clone was recorded a few times. The CDR3 DNA reads TGTGCCAGCAGCAGCGGGGAGGGCACTGAAGCTTTCTTT. Translating it yields CASSSGEGTEAFF. V and J are TRBV7-2 and TRBJ1-1; D ambiguous. The germline gives CDR1 SGHTA, CDR2 FQGNSA. Trimming stripped 5 bases from V and 4 bases from J, with 11 bases between. The CDR3 extends over 13 amino acids. Full variable domain (rest looked up from reference TRBV7-2 and TRBJ1-1): GAGVSQSPSNKVTEKGKDVELRCDPISGHTALYWYRQSLGQGLEFLIYFQGNSAPDKSGLPSDRFSAERTGGSVSTLTIQRTQQEDSAVYLCASSSGEGTEAFFGQGTRLTVV.

V gene TRBV5-6 combines with J gene TRBJ2-7; D is possibly TRBD2 (5 bases). Germline CDR1 SGHDT, CDR2 YYEEEE. The CDR3 is 14 amino acids. V shed 0 bases and J shed 4 bases, with 11 bases lying between them. CDR3 in DNA: TGTGCCAGCAGCTTGGGCACCGGGAATTACGAGCAGTACTTC. Its protein product is CASSLGTGNYEQYF.

This clone was found once. The V gene is TRBV6-6, the J gene TRBJ2-2; 8 bases fit TRBD1. There are 16 residues in the CDR3. J gave up 8 bases and V 6 bases, and 14 bases lay outside the gene matches. CDR1 MNHNY and CDR2 SVGAGI come from the germline V gene (reference sequence). Here the CDR3 DNA reads TGTGCCAGCAGAAATCGGACAGGGTACCCCCGGGGGGAGCTGTTTTTT. It translates to CASRNRTGYPRGELFF.

This chain links TRBV19 with TRBJ1-5; a weak D match, TRBD1 (6 bases). The ends were cut back, 11 bases at V and 2 bases at J, with 16 bases in the middle. CDR1 is LNHDA and CDR2 is SQIVND in the germline V gene (reference sequence). This CDR3 spans 14 amino acids. For the CDR3, the DNA is TGTGCCGCGACGGGGGGGCTTGGCAATCAGCCCCAGCATTTT. Translation gives CAATGGLGNQPQHF.

The table lists this clone with a count of one. The rearrangement uses TRBV30 and TRBJ2-6; 7 nucleotides align to TRBD1. Germline assignment: CDR1 GTSNPN and CDR2 SVGIG (reference sequence). J was trimmed by 1 base and V by 3 bases; bases with no gene match: 3. This CDR3 spans 15 amino acids. The CDR3 DNA is TGTGCCTGGAGACAGGGGTTATCTGGGGCCAACGTCCTGACTTTC. This gives the protein CAWRQGLSGANVLTF.

A few counts support this clone. The V call is TRBV6-1, the J call TRBJ2-2; a possible D gene is TRBD2 (5 bases). Trimming took 6 bases from V and 3 from J, leaving 11 bases between them. This CDR3 spans 14 amino acids. CDR1 is MNHNS, CDR2 SASEGT, per germline. Here the CDR3 DNA reads TGTGCCAGCAGACCCGAGGAGGACACCGGGGAGCTGTTTTTT. It codes for CASRPEEDTGELFF.

V is TRBV5-6 and J is TRBJ2-5; a weak D match, TRBD2 (5 bases). The germline V gene encodes CDR1 SGHDT and CDR2 YYEEEE. Trimming removed 6 bases from V and 1 base from J, with 10 bases in between. This CDR3 has 13 amino acids. The CDR3 loop reads CASTRGPQETQYF. The CDR3 DNA sequence: TGTGCCAGCACCAGAGGGCCCCAAGAGACCCAGTACTTC.